The 5 T cell receptor beta chains given below trace back to one sample, sequenced in a study of human T cells and chemical hapten exposure. The treatment denotes: therapeutic diphenylcyclopropenone sensitization with weekly scalp DPC. Attachment of unique molecular identifiers to individual cDNA molecules was performed in the library. TCRdb reprocessed the reads via MiXCR and lists one record per CDR3 protein. The data contain roughly 2,500 distinct CDR3 sequences, about 60% of them singletons. The specimen comprised whole blood, sampled before DPC sensitization or 2, 6, or about 24 weeks after (not recorded which). The receptors were gathered from an adult with alopecia areata. Some clones in this sample may be carry-over from other donors' samples. This table probably holds off-target reads from a library built for another chain.

This chain links TRBV29-1 with TRBJ2-3; the match to TRBD1 covers 8 bases. The V segment lost 8 bases and the J segment 2 bases; nucleotides outside the gene matches: 9. CDR1 is SQVTM, CDR2 ANQGSEA, per germline. The CDR3 consists of 14 residues. The CDR3 DNA is TGCAGCTCGACAGGGGATAGTCTCACAGATACGCAGTATTTT. It specifies CSSTGDSLTDTQYF.

The CDR3 reads CASSLLNRGPYEQYF. In DNA form, the CDR3 reads TGTGCCAGCAGCTTGCTCAACAGGGGCCCCTACGAGCAGTACTTC. V is TRBV11-2 and J is TRBJ2-7; 7 bases map to TRBD1. Unmatched junction bases numbered 7, after V lost 3 bases and J lost 2 bases. Germline loops: CDR1 SGHAT, CDR2 FQNNGV. This CDR3 has 15 residues.

The chain recombines TRBV7-9 with TRBJ2-1; maybe TRBD1 (6 bases). Germline V lookup: CDR1 SEHNR, CDR2 FQNEAQ (reference sequence). This CDR3 contains 15 residues. The V gene lost 5 bases and the J gene lost 3 bases, with 14 bases spanning the gap. The CDR3 DNA reads TGTGCCAGCAGCCTCCTCGGACAGAACTACAATGAGCAGTTCTTC. The encoded protein is CASSLLGQNYNEQFF.

This clonotype was counted a single time. The rearrangement uses TRBV7-8 and TRBJ2-5, with 14 bases that match TRBD2. Germline lookup yields CDR1 SGHVS and CDR2 FQNEAQ. Germline trimming cut 5 bases from V and 3 bases from J; bases unmatched to any gene: 5. CDR3 length: 16 amino acids. The CDR3 region is CASSPLGLAGEETQYF. The CDR3 DNA reads TGTGCCAGCAGCCCACTGGGACTAGCGGGAGAAGAGACCCAGTACTTC.

This chain links TRBV7-6 with TRBJ2-5; 7 positions match TRBD1. The CDR3 has 17 residues. CDR1 and CDR2 from the germline V gene are SGHVS and FNYEAQ. V dropped 1 base and J dropped 0; count of bases not matched to a gene: 8. CDR3 sequence: CASSLVRQGPYQETQYF. The CDR3 DNA reads as TGTGCCAGCAGCTTAGTGCGACAGGGCCCGTACCAAGAGACCCAGTACTTC.